The 30 T cell receptor beta chains reported below all come from one sample, sequenced in a study of shared clonotypes between healthy human individuals. Cells designated naive CD8 were CD45RO-negative and were positively selected for CCR7, with terminally differentiated effector memory CD45RA+ cells excluded. Produced via immunoSEQ multiplex PCR; TCRdb's table is partial and in-frame only. The sample carries about 2.2 million clones, roughly 91% recorded once. Sequencing used naive CD8+ T cells from PBMCs. All receptors derive from a man aged 18-30 years in good health. Some clones in this sample may be carry-over from other donors' samples.

The V gene is TRBV11-3, the J gene TRBJ2-2; D is perhaps TRBD1 (7 bases). The CDR3 length is 16 residues. V was cut by 6 bases and J by 2 bases, with 16 bases left in between. CDR1 SGHNT and CDR2 YENEEA come from the germline V gene. CDR3 DNA: TGTGCCAGCAGTCCAGGGGGGCGGGAAAACACCGGGGAGCTGTTTTTT. This codes for CASSPGGRENTGELFF.

This chain uses TRBV10-1 with TRBJ2-6; D tentatively reads TRBD1 or TRBD2 (5 bases each). The CDR3 is made up of 15 amino acids. Germline V gives CDR1 WNHNN, CDR2 SYGVQD (reference sequence). With 6 bases removed from V and 2 bases from J, the gap between germline ends came to 11 bases. This CDR3 reads CASSKGEPGANVLTF. The CDR3 nucleotides read TGCGCCAGCAGCAAAGGGGAGCCTGGGGCCAACGTCCTGACTTTC.

The chain joins TRBV29-1 to TRBJ2-7; possibly TRBD1 or TRBD2 for D (5 bases each). This CDR3 is 14 amino acids long. With 3 bases removed from V and 0 bases from J, the gap between germline ends came to 12 bases. Germline CDR1 reads SQVTM; CDR2 reads ANQGSEA. The CDR3 here is CSVDGAESSYEQYF. The CDR3 bases are TGCAGCGTTGACGGGGCGGAGAGCTCCTACGAGCAGTACTTC.

There are a few counts of this clone. The CDR3 DNA sequence: TGTGCCAGCAGCTTTGGACACCGGGAGACCTCCAGGAGTGGCTACACCTTC. Translating it yields CASSFGHRETSRSGYTF. The chain has TRBV5-8 and TRBJ1-2, with D possibly being TRBD1 (5 bases). The ends were cut back, 2 bases at V and 7 bases at J, with 24 bases in the middle. This CDR3 contains 17 residues. From germline, CDR1 is SGHTS and CDR2 YDEGEE. The full variable domain, rest sourced from reference TRBV5-8 and TRBJ1-2, is EAGVTQSPTHLIKTRGQQATLRCSPISGHTSVYWYQQALGLGLQFLLWYDEGEERNRGNFPPRFSGRQFPNYSSELNVNALELEDSALYLCASSFGHRETSRSGYTFGSGTRLTVV.

Comments on this clone: Other DNA sequences in the sample encode the same CDR3. This rearrangement joins TRBV7-9 to TRBJ1-1; D is undetermined. The CDR3 consists of 12 residues. CDR1 SEHNR and CDR2 FQNEAQ come from the germline V gene (reference sequence). Trimming left V 1 base short and J 6 bases short, with 6 bases between. The CDR3 DNA is TGTGCCAGCAGCTTAGTCGGCCCTGAAGCTTTCTTT. Its protein product is CASSLVGPEAFF.

This clone was seen more than once but under ten times. The same CDR3 also results from other DNA sequences found in this sample. The chain couples TRBV19 to TRBJ2-2; D uncertain. This CDR3 has 13 residues. Per germline, CDR1 LNHDA and CDR2 SQIVND (reference sequence). The V end was cut by 3 bases, the J end by 3 bases, with 5 bases between. The CDR3 protein is CASSIGYTGELFF. CDR3 coding DNA: TGTGCCAGTAGTATCGGATACACCGGGGAGCTGTTTTTT.

This rearrangement joins TRBV29-1 to TRBJ2-3; 8 nucleotides line up with TRBD2. The CDR3 runs to 18 residues. Germline V gene data show CDR1 as SQVTM and CDR2 as ANQGSEA. The trim removed 5 bases at V and 0 bases at J, leaving 16 bases unmatched. CDR3 amino acids: CSVTPPGLVTFSTDTQYF. The DNA of the CDR3 is TGCAGCGTTACCCCCCCGGGACTAGTCACATTTAGCACAGATACGCAGTATTTT.

This clone was detected only a few times. The chain has TRBV5-5 and TRBJ2-1, with TRBD2 matching 15 bases. The CDR3 contains 15 residues. V lost 3 bases to trimming and J lost 10 bases; unmatched junction nucleotides: 5. The germline V gene encodes CDR1 SGHKS and CDR2 YYEKEE (reference sequence). The CDR3 spells CASSSGLAGGWEQFF. The CDR3 nucleotides read TGTGCCAGCAGCTCCGGACTAGCGGGAGGGTGGGAGCAGTTCTTC. Looking up the rest from reference TRBV5-5 and TRBJ2-1 gives the full variable domain: DAGVTQSPTHLIKTRGQQVTLRCSPISGHKSVSWYQQVLGQGPQFIFQYYEKEERGRGNFPDRFSARQFPNYSSELNVNALLLGDSALYLCASSSGLAGGWEQFFGPGTRLTVL.

This CDR3 reads CASSQGSLSNQPQHF. DNA of the CDR3: TGTGCCAGCAGTCAGGGGTCACTTAGCAATCAGCCCCAGCATTTT. This chain links TRBV27 with TRBJ1-5; tentatively, D is TRBD1 (6 bases). Trimming pared 5 bases from V and 0 bases from J, leaving 11 bases between. The CDR3 is made up of 15 amino acids. Germline values: CDR1 MNHEY, CDR2 SMNVEV (reference sequence).

The chain couples TRBV9 to TRBJ1-3; D gene uncertain. The CDR3 consists of 15 residues. Trimming stripped 2 bases from V and 0 bases from J, with 9 bases between. CDR1 and CDR2 (germline): SGDLS, YYNGEE. Here the CDR3 reads CASSVSASSGNTIYF. The CDR3 DNA reads as TGTGCCAGCAGCGTCAGTGCTAGCTCTGGAAACACCATATATTTT.

The rearrangement links TRBV7-9 to TRBJ2-3; no clear D gene. Trimming removed 3 bases at V and 11 bases at J, with 12 bases between. The CDR3 extends over 12 amino acids. CDR1 and CDR2 (germline): SEHNR, FQNEAQ (reference sequence). As DNA, the CDR3 is TGTGCCAGCAGCTTCTGGACGGAACAGCAGTATTTT. This sequence encodes CASSFWTEQQYF.

This clone was found once. The chain combines TRBV27 with TRBJ2-1; D possibly uses TRBD1 or TRBD2 (5 bases each). Trimming stripped 6 bases from V and 6 bases from J, with 27 bases between. CDR1 is MNHEY, CDR2 SMNVEV, per germline (reference sequence). This CDR3 has 18 amino acids. CDR3: CASRGDRSRTRKTNEQFF. As DNA, the CDR3 is TGTGCCAGCAGGGGGGACCGATCCCGGACCCGCAAAACCAATGAGCAGTTCTTC.

CDR3: CASSFLFTDTQYF. CDR3 nucleotides: TGTGCCAGCAGCTTCCTTTTCACAGATACGCAGTATTTT. The gene calls are TRBV11-3 and TRBJ2-3; D is unclear. The CDR3 sequence is 13 residues long. Trimming pared 3 bases from V and 2 bases from J, leaving 6 bases between. CDR1 is SGHNT, CDR2 YENEEA, per germline.

The chain couples TRBV5-1 to TRBJ1-1; D is uncertain. The germline CDR1 and CDR2 sequences are SGHRS and YFSETQ. This CDR3 has 14 residues. The germline V and J ends were trimmed by 2 bases and 0 bases, with 8 bases remaining between them. The DNA of the CDR3 is TGCGCCAGCAGCTTAGGTGACATGAACACTGAAGCTTTCTTT. It encodes CASSLGDMNTEAFF.

The chain recombines TRBV11-2 with TRBJ1-2, with TRBD1 matching over 7 bases. The V and J ends lost 2 bases and 0 bases, in that order; junction bases with no gene match: 6. Germline CDR1 and CDR2: SGHAT and FQNNGV. The CDR3 contains 16 residues. CDR3 amino acids: CASSLIPGGTNYGYTF. Here the CDR3 DNA reads TGTGCCAGCAGCTTAATCCCAGGGGGAACTAACTATGGCTACACCTTC. Using reference TRBV11-2 and TRBJ1-2 for the parts outside the CDR3, the full variable domain is EAGVAQSPRYKIIEKRQSVAFWCNPISGHATLYWYQQILGQGPKLLIQFQNNGVVDDSQLPKDRFSAERLKGVDSTLKIQPAKLEDSAVYLCASSLIPGGTNYGYTFGSGTRLTVV.

This chain connects TRBV9 to TRBJ1-4; 7 bases fit TRBD1. Per germline, CDR1 SGDLS and CDR2 YYNGEE. CDR3 length: 13 residues. V was pared by 6 bases and J by 7 bases, with 6 bases of the junction left unmatched. Here the CDR3 DNA reads TGTGCCAGCAAAGGAGGGGGCGGTGAAAAACTGTTTTTT. Translated, it gives CASKGGGGEKLFF. The whole variable domain, filled in from reference TRBV9 and TRBJ1-4, reads DSGVTQTPKHLITATGQRVTLRCSPRSGDLSVYWYQQSLDQGLQFLIQYYNGEERAKGNILERFSAQQFPDLHSELNLSSLELGDSALYFCASKGGGGEKLFFGSGTQLSVL.

The V and J genes are TRBV5-6 and TRBJ2-7, with a possible D match to TRBD2 (5 bases). CDR1 and CDR2 (germline): SGHDT, YYEEEE. Trimming took 3 bases from V and 6 from J, leaving 10 bases between them. The CDR3 loop spans 12 amino acids. The CDR3 sequence is CASSSAGGEQYF. The DNA for the CDR3 is TGTGCCAGCAGCTCCGCGGGCGGCGAGCAGTACTTC.

The chain combines TRBV2 with TRBJ2-3, with no clear D. Per germline, CDR1 SNHLY and CDR2 FYNNEI. The CDR3 totals 13 residues. The V and J ends lost 3 bases and 4 bases respectively, with 8 bases between them. CDR3 residues: CASSERFPDTQYF. CDR3 sequence (DNA): TGTGCCAGCAGTGAGAGGTTCCCAGATACGCAGTATTTT.

The table lists this clone with a few counts. This chain joins TRBV4-1 and TRBJ1-5; no clear D. The germline V gene has CDR1 MGHRA and CDR2 YSYEKL. This CDR3 has 16 residues. Deletions cut 3 bases from V and 2 bases from J, with 14 bases between. CDR3 sequence reads: CASSQAPGTRNQPQHF. The CDR3 region has the DNA TGCGCCAGCAGCCAGGCCCCCGGCACCCGCAATCAGCCCCAGCATTTT.

The chain joins TRBV12-5 to TRBJ2-3; D gene uncertain. The CDR3 has 12 amino acids. Germline V gene lookup returns CDR1 LGHNT and CDR2 FRNRAP. The germline V and J ends were trimmed by 4 bases and 10 bases, with 12 bases remaining between them. CDR3 region: CASGYMQVPQYF. Here the CDR3 DNA reads TGTGCTAGTGGTTATATGCAAGTACCGCAGTATTTT.

V gene TRBV6-1 combines with J gene TRBJ2-3; TRBD1 or TRBD2 may be the D gene (6 bases each). V was clipped by 8 bases and J by 2 bases, with 17 bases between them. The CDR3 sequence is 15 residues long. Germline CDR1 reads MNHNS; CDR2 reads SASEGT. CDR3 nucleotide sequence: TGTGCCAGCGGGTCCTCACGGGGGCCCACAGATACGCAGTATTTT. Protein sequence: CASGSSRGPTDTQYF.

This chain links TRBV27 with TRBJ2-1; no reliable D call. Germline loops: CDR1 MNHEY, CDR2 SMNVEV (reference sequence). Trimming left V 3 bases short and J 8 bases short, with 2 bases between. CDR3 length equals 10 residues. DNA for the CDR3: TGTGCCAGCAGTTTGGATGAGCAGTTCTTC. Residues: CASSLDEQFF.

This chain joins TRBV7-9 and TRBJ2-1, with D possibly matching TRBD2 (5 bases). Germline V gene sequence: CDR1 SEHNR, CDR2 FQNEAQ (reference sequence). The CDR3 loop spans 12 amino acids. V was trimmed by 1 base and J by 12 bases, leaving 10 bases between them. CDR3 protein: CASSLGGSAQFF. The CDR3 DNA follows: TGTGCCAGCAGCTTAGGTGGTAGCGCGCAGTTCTTC. Variable domain in full (rest from reference TRBV7-9 and TRBJ2-1): DTGVSQNPRHKITKRGQNVTFRCDPISEHNRLYWYRQTLGQGPEFLTYFQNEAQLEKSRLLSDRFSAERPKGSFSTLEIQRTEQGDSAMYLCASSLGGSAQFFGPGTRLTVL.

The chain links TRBV14 to TRBJ2-7; TRBD2 matches at 7 bases. The CDR3 contains 14 residues. Germline values: CDR1 SGHDN, CDR2 FVKESK. Trimming at V came to 1 base and at J to 5 bases, leaving 5 bases not matched to a gene. The CDR3 region is CASSQGPRGDEQYF. DNA of the CDR3: TGTGCCAGCAGCCAAGGGCCCCGGGGGGACGAGCAGTACTTC.

The V and J genes are TRBV20-1 and TRBJ2-5; D gene uncertain. The J call is in doubt because the DNA end fits TRBJ2-7 better. CDR3 length: 10 amino acids. Per germline, CDR1 DFQATT and CDR2 SNEGSKA (reference sequence). The chain's CDR3 is CSAPLYEQYF. As DNA, the CDR3 is TGCAGTGCCCCCCTCTACGAGCAGTACTTC.

This clone was counted a single time. The chain combines TRBV27 with TRBJ2-7, with 8 bases aligning to TRBD2. The CDR3 spans 14 residues. Germline values: CDR1 MNHEY, CDR2 SMNVEV (reference sequence). The V segment lost 3 bases and the J segment 2 bases; nucleotides outside the gene matches: 3. CDR3 bases: TGTGCCAGCAGTTTTAGCGGGATGGCCTACGAGCAGTACTTC. The encoded protein is CASSFSGMAYEQYF.

Notes on this clone: The sample carries other DNA sequences with the same CDR3. The gene calls are TRBV7-9 and TRBJ1-2, with TRBD1 matching over 7 bases. V lost 5 bases, J lost 6 bases, and 6 bases stayed unmatched. Germline V CDR1 and CDR2: SEHNR, FQNEAQ (reference sequence). The CDR3 loop spans 13 amino acids. The CDR3 bases are TGTGCCAGCAGCCGCGACAGGGACGATGGCTACACCTTC. It translates to CASSRDRDDGYTF. The full variable domain, its missing parts supplied by reference TRBV7-9 and TRBJ1-2, is DTGVSQNPRHKITKRGQNVTFRCDPISEHNRLYWYRQTLGQGPEFLTYFQNEAQLEKSRLLSDRFSAERPKGSFSTLEIQRTEQGDSAMYLCASSRDRDDGYTFGSGTRLTVV.

This clone was recorded a few times. The chain is built from TRBV28 and TRBJ1-5; 8 bases fit TRBD1. CDR3 length: 13 amino acids. The germline V gene has CDR1 MDHEN and CDR2 SYDVKM. Trimming removed 6 bases from V and 7 bases from J; junction bases left unmatched: 5. CDR3 sequence: CASSRTGYQPQHF. The CDR3 DNA follows: TGTGCCAGCAGCAGGACAGGGTACCAGCCCCAGCATTTT. Complete variable domain (other parts from reference TRBV28 and TRBJ1-5): DVKVTQSSRYLVKRTGEKVFLECVQDMDHENMFWYRQDPGLGLRLIYFSYDVKMKEKGDIPEGYSVSREKKERFSLILESASTNQTSMYLCASSRTGYQPQHFGDGTRLSIL.

The chain has TRBV28 and TRBJ1-1; 8 bases are a match to TRBD1. CDR3 length equals 19 residues. The germline V gene encodes CDR1 MDHEN and CDR2 SYDVKM. After removal of 6 bases from V and 3 bases from J, the junction contained 21 bases not matched to a gene. The CDR3 region is CASSPLSNYQGARDTEAFF. In DNA form, the CDR3 reads TGTGCCAGCAGCCCCCTCAGTAACTATCAGGGGGCAAGGGACACTGAAGCTTTCTTT.

This clone appeared once. The V call is TRBV27, the J call TRBJ1-5; possibly TRBD1 for D (5 bases). Trimming took off 2 bases at V and 3 bases at J, with 20 bases between the two ends. Germline-derived CDR1 and CDR2 are MNHEY and SMNVEV (reference sequence). The CDR3 is made up of 18 amino acids. The CDR3 coding sequence is TGTGCCAGCAGTTTACGGGAGGGCGGGACTTCCCTCAATCAGCCCCAGCATTTT. Translating it yields CASSLREGGTSLNQPQHF.